A selection of T cell receptor beta chains follows, all from one sample in a study of vaccination effects on CD4 cells after COVID-19. These receptors lack a known antigen. Here immunoSEQ multiplex PCR was the method, and the copy in TCRdb shows in-frame clones only, minus some. Among about 54,000 clones listed, under 70% were seen once. Sequenced here: CD4+ T cells from PBMCs cultured with SARS-CoV-2 spike peptides, sampled before COVID-19 vaccination. These receptors all come from a human donor who received a COVID-19 vaccine. CDR3s include the opening cysteine and the closing phenylalanine or tryptophan. A D gene is named only where the DNA matches it firmly. Clone size, where shown, is once, few, many, or a class for clones that have expanded.

J gene: TRBJ2-3; clone size: .; D gene: TRBD1; V gene: TRBV7-9; CDR3 DNA: TGTGCCAGCAGCTTGCGGGACAGGACAGATACGCAGTATTTT; CDR3 protein: CASSLRDRTDTQYF
J gene: TRBJ2-7; clone size: .; D gene: .; V gene: TRBV5-1; CDR3 DNA: TGCGCCAGCAGCTCTGGGACTGCGGCCCACGAGCAGTACTTC; CDR3 protein: CASSSGTAAHEQYF
J gene: TRBJ1-1; clone size: .; D gene: .; V gene: TRBV6-1; CDR3 DNA: TGTGCCAGCAGTGAATACGAGCGGGGGGGCACTGAAGCTTTCTTT; CDR3 protein: CASSEYERGGTEAFF
J gene: TRBJ1-1; clone size: .; D gene: .; V gene: TRBV12-3/TRBV12-4; CDR3 DNA: TGTGCCAGCAGTTTTGACGGGTTTGGTGAAGCTTTCTTT; CDR3 protein: CASSFDGFGEAFF
J gene: TRBJ2-4; clone size: .; D gene: TRBD2; V gene: TRBV7-8; CDR3 DNA: TGTGCCAGCAGCTTATATACTAGCGGGGCAGAAAACATTCAGTACTTC; CDR3 protein: CASSLYTSGAENIQYF
J gene: TRBJ2-4; clone size: .; D gene: .; V gene: TRBV16; CDR3 DNA: TGTGCCAGCAGCCGAGGAGTTACAGAAAAAAACATTCAGTACTTC; CDR3 protein: CASSRGVTEKNIQYF
J gene: TRBJ1-2; clone size: few; D gene: .; V gene: TRBV7-9; CDR3 DNA: TGTGCCAGCAGCTTGGCTTTGGGGGCCCACAACTATGGCTACACCTTC; CDR3 protein: CASSLALGAHNYGYTF
J gene: TRBJ1-2; clone size: few; D gene: TRBD1; V gene: TRBV28; CDR3 DNA: TGTGCCAGCAGCCCCGCCGGGACAGACTATGGCTACACCTTC; CDR3 protein: CASSPAGTDYGYTF
J gene: TRBJ1-1; clone size: .; D gene: .; V gene: TRBV7-2; CDR3 DNA: TGTGCCAGCAGCCTCTTCACTGAAGCTTTCTTT; CDR3 protein: CASSLFTEAFF
J gene: TRBJ2-1; clone size: .; D gene: .; V gene: TRBV19; CDR3 DNA: TGTGCCAGTAGTATTCAGGGCTCCTACAATGAGCAGTTCTTC; CDR3 protein: CASSIQGSYNEQFF
J gene: TRBJ2-3; clone size: .; D gene: .; V gene: TRBV15; CDR3 DNA: TGTGCCACCAGCAGAGATATAAGTAGCGGAAGCACAGATACGCAGTATTTT; CDR3 protein: CATSRDISSGSTDTQYF
J gene: TRBJ1-6; clone size: few; D gene: .; V gene: TRBV5-6; CDR3 DNA: TGTGCCAGCAGCTTGGGGGCAGGGAGGAATTCACCCCTCCACTTT; CDR3 protein: CASSLGAGRNSPLHF
J gene: TRBJ1-1; clone size: few; D gene: .; V gene: TRBV5-1; CDR3 DNA: TGCGCCAGCAGCACAACAGGGAGGTATAACTCTGAAGCTTTCTTT; CDR3 protein: CASSTTGRYNSEAFF
J gene: TRBJ1-2; clone size: .; D gene: TRBD1; V gene: TRBV2; CDR3 DNA: TGTGCCAGCAGTGGGGGACAGCCGAACTATGGCTACACCTTC; CDR3 protein: CASSGGQPNYGYTF
J gene: TRBJ2-7; clone size: .; D gene: .; V gene: TRBV7-5; CDR3 DNA: TGTGCCAGAAGCCTCCCACCGGGACATATACCCTACGAGCAGTACTTC; CDR3 protein: CARSLPPGHIPYEQYF
J gene: TRBJ1-2; clone size: .; D gene: .; V gene: TRBV5-4; CDR3 DNA: TGTGCCAGCAGCCCGGGCGGGCAGGCCTATCACGAAAACTATGGCTACACCTTC; CDR3 protein: CASSPGGQAYHENYGYTF
J gene: TRBJ2-1; clone size: few; D gene: .; V gene: TRBV18; CDR3 DNA: TGTGCCAGCTCACCACCGTCGACGTTTAGCTCCTACAATGAGCAGTTCTTC; CDR3 protein: CASSPPSTFSSYNEQFF
J gene: TRBJ2-1; clone size: .; D gene: TRBD2; V gene: TRBV11-3; CDR3 DNA: TGTGCCAGCAGCTTAAGGGGACTAGCGGGATCTTACAATGAGCAGTTCTTC; CDR3 protein: CASSLRGLAGSYNEQFF
J gene: TRBJ1-2; clone size: .; D gene: .; V gene: TRBV6-6; CDR3 DNA: TGTGCCAGCAGTTACGGGGTCCAGTATGGCTACACCTTC; CDR3 protein: CASSYGVQYGYTF
J gene: TRBJ1-3; clone size: .; D gene: TRBD1; V gene: TRBV6-6; CDR3 DNA: TGTGCCAGCAGCTCGGACAGGCCCTCTGGAAACACCATATATTTT; CDR3 protein: CASSSDRPSGNTIYF
J gene: TRBJ1-5; clone size: few; D gene: TRBD1; V gene: TRBV7-9; CDR3 DNA: TGTGCCAGCAGCTTAGCCACAGGGGTGGGTCAGCCCCAGCATTTT; CDR3 protein: CASSLATGVGQPQHF
J gene: TRBJ2-7; clone size: .; D gene: TRBD2; V gene: TRBV29-1; CDR3 DNA: TGCAGCGTTGAGAGGCTAGCGGGTCGCTACGAGCAGTACTTC; CDR3 protein: CSVERLAGRYEQYF
J gene: TRBJ1-6; clone size: once; D gene: .; V gene: TRBV7-3; CDR3 DNA: TGTGCCAGCAGCTTAAACGGGGATTCACCCCTCCACTTT; CDR3 protein: CASSLNGDSPLHF
J gene: TRBJ1-2; clone size: .; D gene: .; V gene: TRBV5-6; CDR3 DNA: TGTGCCAGCAGCTCCCTCCGGGCAGCACACTATGGCTACACCTTC; CDR3 protein: CASSSLRAAHYGYTF
J gene: TRBJ2-7; clone size: few; D gene: TRBD2; V gene: TRBV7-2; CDR3 DNA: TGTGCCAGCAGCTTTCCCGGGACTAGCGGGAGGTTTCAGTACGAGCAGTACTTC; CDR3 protein: CASSFPGTSGRFQYEQYF
J gene: TRBJ1-5; clone size: .; D gene: .; V gene: TRBV6-5; CDR3 DNA: TGTGCCAGCACCCCACTGGAGGACCAGCCCCAGCATTTT; CDR3 protein: CASTPLEDQPQHF
J gene: TRBJ2-1; clone size: .; D gene: .; V gene: TRBV5-4; CDR3 DNA: TGTGCCAGCAGCTTGACTGGGAGCTCCTACAATGAGCAGTTCTTC; CDR3 protein: CASSLTGSSYNEQFF
J gene: TRBJ2-2; clone size: .; D gene: .; V gene: TRBV6-5; CDR3 DNA: TGTGCCAGCAGTTATCAGGGGACATACGGGACCGGGGAGCTGTTTTTT; CDR3 protein: CASSYQGTYGTGELFF
J gene: TRBJ2-1; clone size: .; D gene: .; V gene: TRBV6-5; CDR3 DNA: TGTGCCAGCAGTAGAAGATCAGGATATGAGCAGTTCTTC; CDR3 protein: CASSRRSGYEQFF
J gene: TRBJ1-1; clone size: .; D gene: .; V gene: TRBV6-5; CDR3 DNA: TGTGCCAGCAGTTTCACCCCTGTCATGAACACTGAAGCTTTCTTT; CDR3 protein: CASSFTPVMNTEAFF
J gene: TRBJ1-4; clone size: few; D gene: .; V gene: TRBV27; CDR3 DNA: TGTGCCAGCAGTTTAGGATATGCAACTAATGAAAAACTGTTTTTT; CDR3 protein: CASSLGYATNEKLFF
J gene: TRBJ2-3; clone size: .; D gene: .; V gene: TRBV3-1/TRBV3-2; CDR3 DNA: TGTGCCAGCAGCCAAAGCAGAGATACGCAGTATTTT; CDR3 protein: CASSQSRDTQYF
J gene: TRBJ2-5; clone size: once; D gene: TRBD1; V gene: TRBV6-6; CDR3 DNA: TGTGCCTCTTCAGGACAGGGTGGGGAGACCCAGTACTTC; CDR3 protein: CASSGQGGETQYF
J gene: TRBJ1-3; clone size: few; D gene: .; V gene: TRBV13; CDR3 DNA: TGTGCCAGCAGCCCATCAGGGAACACCATATATTTT; CDR3 protein: CASSPSGNTIYF
J gene: TRBJ1-2; clone size: .; D gene: .; V gene: TRBV13; CDR3 DNA: TGTGCCAGCAGCTTAGGGATAATAGCTAACTATGGCTACACCTTC; CDR3 protein: CASSLGIIANYGYTF
J gene: TRBJ2-5; clone size: .; D gene: TRBD1; V gene: TRBV30; CDR3 DNA: TGTGCCTGGAGTGGGGACAGGGCTAGGAGAGAGACCCAGTACTTC; CDR3 protein: CAWSGDRARRETQYF
J gene: TRBJ2-3; clone size: few; D gene: .; V gene: TRBV20-1; CDR3 DNA: TGCAGTGCTAGAGGAGGGGATACGCAGTATTTT; CDR3 protein: CSARGGDTQYF
J gene: TRBJ1-6; clone size: .; D gene: TRBD1; V gene: TRBV6-5; CDR3 DNA: TGTGCCAGCACCCAGGGACAGGGAGGGATTTCACCCCTCCACTTT; CDR3 protein: CASTQGQGGISPLHF
J gene: TRBJ1-2; clone size: .; D gene: .; V gene: TRBV7-2; CDR3 DNA: TGTGCCAGCAGCTGGACACTCCAATCGGTCTACACCTTC; CDR3 protein: CASSWTLQSVYTF
J gene: TRBJ2-3; clone size: .; D gene: .; V gene: TRBV29-1; CDR3 DNA: TGCAGCGCTGAGGCTAGCACAGATACGCAGTATTTT; CDR3 protein: CSAEASTDTQYF
J gene: TRBJ1-2; clone size: .; D gene: TRBD1; V gene: TRBV2; CDR3 DNA: TGTGCCAGCGGGACAGGGGAACGCTATGGCTACACCTTC; CDR3 protein: CASGTGERYGYTF
J gene: TRBJ2-7; clone size: .; D gene: .; V gene: TRBV18; CDR3 DNA: TGTGCCAGCTCACCTCAGGGGTCCTACGAGCAGTACTTC; CDR3 protein: CASSPQGSYEQYF
J gene: TRBJ2-5; clone size: .; D gene: .; V gene: TRBV6-5; CDR3 DNA: TGTGCCAGCAGCCAAACAGGGTGGGAGACCCAGTACTTC; CDR3 protein: CASSQTGWETQYF
J gene: TRBJ1-2; clone size: few; D gene: TRBD1; V gene: TRBV5-6; CDR3 DNA: TGTGCCAGCAGCTTCTGGCAGGGGGCCGGGTTGGGCACCTTC; CDR3 protein: CASSFWQGAGLGTF
J gene: TRBJ1-1; clone size: .; D gene: .; V gene: TRBV7-5; CDR3 DNA: TGTGCCAGAAGCTTCGCAGGACGGCTATCTCAAGCTTTCTTT; CDR3 protein: CARSFAGRLSQAFF
J gene: TRBJ1-2; clone size: .; D gene: .; V gene: TRBV6-5; CDR3 DNA: TGTGCCAGCAGTTACTCGAGTACGGGGGACTATGGCTACACCTTC; CDR3 protein: CASSYSSTGDYGYTF